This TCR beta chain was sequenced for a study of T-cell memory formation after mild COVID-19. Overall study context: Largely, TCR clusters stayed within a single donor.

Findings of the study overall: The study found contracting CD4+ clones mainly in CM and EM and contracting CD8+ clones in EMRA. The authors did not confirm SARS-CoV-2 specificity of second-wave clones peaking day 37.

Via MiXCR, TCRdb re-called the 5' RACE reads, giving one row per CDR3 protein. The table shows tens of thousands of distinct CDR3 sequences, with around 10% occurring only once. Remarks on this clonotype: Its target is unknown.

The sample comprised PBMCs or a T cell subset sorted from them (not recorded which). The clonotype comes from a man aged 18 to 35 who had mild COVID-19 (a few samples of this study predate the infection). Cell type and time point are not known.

CDR3 amino acids: CASSSESLYEQYF. CDR3 nucleotides: TGCGCCAGCAGCTCGGAATCCCTCTACGAGCAGTACTTC. The gene calls are TRBV5-1 and TRBJ2-7, with D hard to call. Trimming pared 3 bases from V and 3 bases from J, leaving 10 bases between. The CDR3 sequence is 13 residues long. Germline-derived CDR1 and CDR2 are SGHRS and YFSETQ.